Following are 10 T cell receptor beta chains from one sample sequenced in a study of blood T cells in healthy people across ages. The use of a sample-barcoded 5' primer and a J-beta primer mix characterized a second PCR of roughly 7 to 11 cycles. TCRdb independently ran MiXCR on the 5' RACE reads; one entry per CDR3 protein. The sample lists fewer than 800,000 distinct CDR3 sequences, 20% to 25% occurring once. Separately, the same data were catalogued under a study of T cells of mothers and their children.

Material for sequencing was blood. These receptors were obtained from a boy between 10 and 17 years old in good health.

This clonotype has only a few counts. The J gene is TRBJ2-3, the V gene TRBV19; 11 nucleotides match TRBD2. Germline-derived CDR1 and CDR2 are LNHDA and SQIVND (reference sequence). After removal of 3 bases from V and 4 bases from J, the junction contained 3 bases not matched to a gene. The CDR3 sequence is 15 residues long. Here the CDR3 DNA reads TGTGCCAGTAGTATCGGGACTAGCGGATCAGATACGCAGTATTTT. It yields the protein CASSIGTSGSDTQYF.

Only a few counts were recorded for this clonotype. The rearrangement joins TRBV20-1 to TRBJ2-2; TRBD1 might be the D (6 bases). There are 13 residues in the CDR3. Per the germline V gene, CDR1 is DFQATT and CDR2 is SNEGSKA (reference sequence). Trimming shortened V by 6 bases and J by 1 base, and 9 bases separated the two germline ends. The CDR3 DNA follows: TGCAGTGCCATGGGACAGAACACCGGGGAGCTGTTTTTT. Amino acid sequence: CSAMGQNTGELFF.

The chain recombines TRBV7-9 with TRBJ1-4; D not resolved. Germline values: CDR1 SEHNR, CDR2 FQNEAQ (reference sequence). Deletions cut 6 bases from V and 5 bases from J, with 13 bases between. This CDR3 is built from 14 residues. The CDR3 here is CASSLGQANEKLFF. The DNA for the CDR3 is TGTGCCAGCAGTTTGGGTCAAGCCAATGAAAAACTGTTTTTT.

This clonotype occurred many times. The V gene is TRBV12-3 or TRBV12-4, the J gene TRBJ1-2; 7 bases line up with TRBD1. V lost 6 bases, J lost 4 bases, and 5 bases stayed unmatched. This CDR3 has 13 residues. CDR3 protein: CASSPTGTYGYTF. The CDR3 DNA reads TGTGCCAGCAGCCCGACAGGGACCTATGGCTACACCTTC.

The rearrangement joins TRBV5-1 to TRBJ2-1; D might be TRBD2 (5 bases). V shed 0 bases and J shed 2 bases, with 9 bases lying between them. The CDR3 length is 15 residues. Germline V gene data show CDR1 as SGHRS and CDR2 as YFSETQ. CDR3 protein: CASSLAKGAYNEQFF. The CDR3, as DNA: TGCGCCAGCAGCTTGGCCAAGGGAGCCTACAATGAGCAGTTCTTC. Full variable domain (rest looked up from reference TRBV5-1 and TRBJ2-1): KAGVTQTPRYLIKTRGQQVTLSCSPISGHRSVSWYQQTPGQGLQFLFEYFSETQRNKGNFPGRFSGRQFSNSRSEMNVSTLELGDSALYLCASSLAKGAYNEQFFGPGTRLTVL.

This clonotype was detected a few times. This rearrangement joins TRBV5-6 to TRBJ2-7; either TRBD1 or TRBD2 may supply D (5 bases each). This CDR3 has 13 amino acids. V was shortened by 4 bases and J by 3 bases, with 11 bases between the two germline ends. Germline V gene lookup returns CDR1 SGHDT and CDR2 YYEEEE. Written as DNA, the CDR3 is TGTGCCAGCAGCCCGGGACGCCACTACGAGCAGTACTTC. Translation: CASSPGRHYEQYF.

V and J are TRBV12-5 and TRBJ2-5; possible D gene TRBD1, 6 bases. Germline V gene data show CDR1 as LGHNT and CDR2 as FRNRAP. The CDR3 totals 14 residues. V was trimmed by 4 bases and J by 11 bases, leaving 20 bases between them. For the CDR3, the DNA is TGTGCTAGTGGTTCTTTGGCCCAGGGGTACCAGCAGTACTTC. It translates to CASGSLAQGYQQYF.

The J gene is TRBJ2-7, the V gene TRBV10-2; D perhaps matches TRBD1 (6 bases). This CDR3 has 15 residues. CDR1 is WSHSY and CDR2 is SAAADI in the germline V gene. Trimming cost V 2 bases and J 3 bases, with 14 bases left between them. The CDR3 spells CASSEMDSTYYEQYF. CDR3 DNA sequence: TGCGCCAGCAGTGAGATGGACAGCACCTACTACGAGCAGTACTTC.

This clonotype turned up a few times. The CDR3 coding sequence is TGTGCCAGCAGTTACCCTGATTGGTCGGGCCTCTCTCTCGAGCAGTACTTC. It specifies CASSYPDWSGLSLEQYF. The J gene is TRBJ2-5, the V gene TRBV6-5, with no clear D. The J call may be faulty, since TRBJ2-7 better matches the DNA end. The CDR3 loop spans 17 amino acids. Germline-derived CDR1 and CDR2 are MNHEY and SVGAGI.

This clonotype was recorded a few times. The J gene is TRBJ1-1, the V gene TRBV12-3 or TRBV12-4; D perhaps matches TRBD1 (5 bases). With 7 bases removed from V and 2 bases from J, the gap between germline ends came to 14 bases. The CDR3 is 14 amino acids. Here the CDR3 DNA reads TGTGCCAGCACCCCGACCCAGGGAAACACTGAAGCTTTCTTT. It translates to CASTPTQGNTEAFF.